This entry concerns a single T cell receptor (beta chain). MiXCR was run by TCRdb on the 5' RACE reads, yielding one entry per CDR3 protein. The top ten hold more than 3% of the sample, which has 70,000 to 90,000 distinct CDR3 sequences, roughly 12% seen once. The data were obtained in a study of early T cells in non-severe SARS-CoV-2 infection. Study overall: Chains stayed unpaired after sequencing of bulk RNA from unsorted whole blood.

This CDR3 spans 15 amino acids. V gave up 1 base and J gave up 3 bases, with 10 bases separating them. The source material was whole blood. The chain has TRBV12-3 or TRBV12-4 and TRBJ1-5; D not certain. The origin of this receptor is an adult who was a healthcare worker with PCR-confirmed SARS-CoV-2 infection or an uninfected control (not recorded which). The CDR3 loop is CASSLVGGNNQPQHF. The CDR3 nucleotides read TGTGCCAGCAGTTTAGTAGGAGGGAACAATCAGCCCCAGCATTTT.